Described below is a single T cell receptor beta chain sequence and its context. Its antigen remains unknown. The identical CDR3 is also encoded by other nucleotide sequences in the sample. The data are from a study of cytomegalovirus exposure and HLA in healthy donors. Background on the study: About 85 million unique TCRs from HLA-typed donors were held in an early release of data.

Study findings and constraints: Later analysis suggested links between common viral pathogens and several top significant clusters. In a later analysis, the majority of CMV-associated beta chains seemingly showed HLA restriction. Confirmation in vitro established that a few CMV-associated chains were specific for CMV antigens.

Use of 60 Vbeta and 13 Jbeta primers characterized the PCR. Some clones are missing from TCRdb's copy, which holds only in-frame ones; the method was immunoSEQ multiplex PCR. The data show approximately 170,000 clones, with approximately 84% seen just once and around 2.5% held by the top ten. Looked up from germline, CDR1 is MNHEY and CDR2 is SMNVEV (reference sequence). V shed 0 bases and J shed 5 bases, with 7 bases lying between them. The CDR3 has 13 residues. This TCR came from a man between 25 and 39 years old in good health and CMV-seropositive. This chain links TRBV27 with TRBJ2-5; possible D gene TRBD2, 5 bases. Material for sequencing was PBMCs. The CDR3 DNA is TGTGCCAGCAGTTTATCGCGGGTGGAGACCCAGTACTTC. Protein sequence: CASSLSRVETQYF.